The rows below give T cell receptor beta chains drawn from one sample of a study of cytomegalovirus exposure and HLA in healthy donors. TCRdb's copy holds only in-frame clones and misses some; the assay was immunoSEQ multiplex PCR. The sample shows roughly 130,000 clones, 84% of them seen only once. The sequenced sample consisted of PBMCs. All receptors come from a woman between 18 and 29 years old in good health and CMV-seropositive. Each CDR3 is given with its conserved first and last residue. Fields, in order: J gene, V gene, clone size, D gene, CDR3 DNA, CDR3 protein. D genes are given only for firm matches. Rows give clone size only sometimes, using once, few, many, or a class for an expanded clone.

TRBJ2-1	TRBV25-1	once	TRBD2	TGTGCCAGCAGTGTAGTTAGGGCGGGGGACTACAATGAGCAGTTCTTC	CASSVVRAGDYNEQFF
TRBJ1-2	TRBV6-5	few	.	TGTGCCAGCACCGCGGGGGGTACTAACTATGGCTACACCTTC	CASTAGGTNYGYTF
TRBJ2-3	TRBV5-1	.	TRBD1	TGCGCCAGCAGCCCGACAGGGATCACAGATACGCAGTATTTT	CASSPTGITDTQYF
TRBJ1-1	TRBV27	.	.	TGTGCCAGCAGTTTGTGGGGTTCAGATCGAGGGGCTTTCTTT	CASSLWGSDRGAFF
TRBJ1-1	TRBV14	.	.	TGTGCCAGCAGCCCCCTGGCTGGGGGCGTGGGCACTGAAGCTTTCTTT	CASSPLAGGVGTEAFF
TRBJ2-1	TRBV11-2	.	.	TGTGCCAGCAGCTTCGGGGGGCCGGATGAGCAGTTCTTC	CASSFGGPDEQFF
TRBJ2-7	TRBV7-9	once	.	TGTTCCAGCAACCCCGCTGGGGGGGGCCACGAGCAGTACTTC	CSSNPAGGGHEQYF
TRBJ2-5	TRBV5-1	few	TRBD1	TGCGCCAGCGGGGCAGGGGGCCTAGAGACCCAGTACTTC	CASGAGGLETQYF
TRBJ2-1	TRBV19	few	.	TGTGCCAGTCGCACCCGACATAGCTCCTACAATGAGCAGTTCTTC	CASRTRHSSYNEQFF
TRBJ2-3	TRBV6-6	.	.	TGTGCCAGCAGTTATAGATTGACAGATACGCAGTATTTT	CASSYRLTDTQYF
TRBJ1-5	TRBV12-5	.	TRBD1	TGTGCTAGTGGTTTGATGGTCGGGACAGGGATTAAACAGCCCCAGCATTTT	CASGLMVGTGIKQPQHF
TRBJ2-7	TRBV5-1	.	TRBD1	TGCGCCAGCAGCACCACGGGACAGGGGGTTGGAGAGCAGTACTTC	CASSTTGQGVGEQYF
TRBJ1-4	TRBV4-1	.	.	TGCGCCAGCAGCCAAATACAGGGAGAACTGTTTTTT	CASSQIQGELFF
TRBJ2-1	TRBV5-5	.	.	TGTGCCAGCAGCGAGCCGGGTGATAGCTCCTACAATGAGCAGTTCTTC	CASSEPGDSSYNEQFF
TRBJ2-5	TRBV6-1	.	.	TGTGCCAGCCTGACTAGGGACCAAGAGACCCAGTACTTC	CASLTRDQETQYF
TRBJ1-5	TRBV4-1	.	TRBD1	TGCGCCAGCAGCCTACAGGGGGCTGAGAGCAATCAGCCCCAGCATTTT	CASSLQGAESNQPQHF
TRBJ2-2	TRBV5-1	.	.	TGCGCCAGCAGCTTGGATACAGGGCCCAGCACCGGGGAGCTGTTTTTT	CASSLDTGPSTGELFF
TRBJ2-7	TRBV7-6	.	.	TGTGCCAGCAGCCCCTCCAGGGGCCCGAGCTCCTACGAGCAGTACTTC	CASSPSRGPSSYEQYF
TRBJ2-3	TRBV6-4	.	.	TGTGCCAGCAGTGACCTCCCTCCGGGGTCGGATACGCAGTATTTT	CASSDLPPGSDTQYF
TRBJ1-2	TRBV29-1	few	TRBD1	TGCAGCGCCCGACAGGGAAGCTATGGCTACACCTTC	CSARQGSYGYTF
TRBJ2-1	TRBV2	few	TRBD2	TGTGCCAGCAGTGAGCTACTCACTAGCGGGGGGAACAATGAGCAGTTCTTC	CASSELLTSGGNNEQFF
TRBJ2-1	TRBV9	once	TRBD2	TGTGCCAGCAGCACAGGGACTAGCGGGGCTGGCGGCTACAATGAGCAGTTCTTC	CASSTGTSGAGGYNEQFF
TRBJ2-5	TRBV30	.	TRBD2	TGTGCCTTTAGCGGGGATGACAAGACCCAGTACTTC	CAFSGDDKTQYF
TRBJ1-3	TRBV5-6	.	.	TGTGCCAGCAGCCCCCGCAGGGAAGGAAACACCATATATTTT	CASSPRREGNTIYF
TRBJ2-1	TRBV5-1	few	TRBD2	TGCGCCAGCAGCACCGCCGGGACTAGCGCGAATGAGCAGTTCTTC	CASSTAGTSANEQFF
TRBJ2-4	TRBV5-6	.	.	TGTGCCAGCAGCTCCCTGGCAGGGCTGTGGTGGGCCAAAAACATTCAGTACTTC	CASSSLAGLWWAKNIQYF
TRBJ1-2	TRBV6-5	.	TRBD1	TGTGCCAGCAGTTACCCCGGGACAGGGTTTAATGGCTACACCTTC	CASSYPGTGFNGYTF
TRBJ1-2	TRBV5-6	.	.	TGTGCCAGCAGCTGGGCCCCGGGACAATCTGCTAACTATGGCTACACCTTC	CASSWAPGQSANYGYTF
TRBJ2-7	TRBV6-4	once	TRBD2	TGTGCCAACACCTTCGGGGGGTATTCGTACGAGCAGTACTTC	CANTFGGYSYEQYF
TRBJ2-6	TRBV15	.	.	TGTGCCACCAGCAGAGAACAGGCCTCTGGGGCCAACGTCCTGACTTTC	CATSREQASGANVLTF
TRBJ2-7	TRBV9	.	.	TGTGCCAGCAGCGTAGGCGGGGAAATAACCTACGAGCAGTACTTC	CASSVGGEITYEQYF